This TCR beta chain was retrieved from a study of blood T cell repertoires in COVID-19. For the study at large: The cDNA or gDNA used as material had been derived from T cells, B-cell-depleted T cells, or PBMCs.

Authors' analysis steps: Researchers report that nucleated cell counts were estimated from reference gene primer amplification. TCRdb's copy holds only in-frame clones and misses some; the assay was immunoSEQ multiplex PCR. V, J and clone size are those of that table, while D and trimming were read from the DNA. There are tens of thousands of clones in the sample; over 75% occur only once, and around 3.7% lies in the top ten. This clonotype was obtained from a human donor in a cohort sampled during active COVID-19. The sample consisted of peripheral blood.

The CDR3 DNA reads as TGTGCCAGCAGCTTAGCGCCCTTCGGGACAAATAGTGGCTACACCTTC. It encodes CASSLAPFGTNSGYTF. This chain uses TRBV7-2 with TRBJ1-2, with TRBD1 as a possible D gene (6 bases). Germline V gene data show CDR1 as SGHTA and CDR2 as FQGNSA. The length of the CDR3 is 16 residues. Between the trimmed V and J ends, which lost 0 bases and 7 bases, there was a span of 18 bases. Drawing the rest from reference TRBV7-2 and TRBJ1-2, the complete variable domain is GAGVSQSPSNKVTEKGKDVELRCDPISGHTALYWYRQSLGQGLEFLIYFQGNSAPDKSGLPSDRFSAERTGGSVSTLTIQRTQQEDSAVYLCASSLAPFGTNSGYTFGSGTRLTVV.